One sample yielded the 28 T cell receptor beta chains listed below, sequenced in a study of cytomegalovirus exposure and HLA in healthy donors. The PCR made use of 60 Vbeta and 13 Jbeta primers. TCRdb's copy holds only in-frame clones and misses some; the assay was immunoSEQ multiplex PCR. This sample has over 110,000 clones, with 82% found just once. Sequenced sample: PBMCs. These receptors all stem from a male donor in good health and CMV-seronegative.

V usage is TRBV7-9 and J usage is TRBJ2-3; TRBD2 agrees at 12 bases. V was pared by 5 bases and J by 8 bases, with 8 bases of the junction left unmatched. From germline, CDR1 is SEHNR and CDR2 FQNEAQ (reference sequence). This CDR3 has 15 residues. The chain's CDR3 is CASSAAGLAGSTQYF. The CDR3 DNA sequence: TGTGCCAGCAGCGCCGCCGGACTAGCGGGAAGTACGCAGTATTTT.

The V and J genes are TRBV30 and TRBJ2-4; unclear D gene. V gave up 0 bases and J gave up 2 bases, with 8 bases separating them. Looked up from germline, CDR1 is GTSNPN and CDR2 is SVGIG (reference sequence). The CDR3 is 14 residues long. The CDR3 nucleotides read TGTGCCTGGAGTGTCCCCCCAACCAAAAACATTCAGTACTTC. It is translated as CAWSVPPTKNIQYF.

This clone has only a few counts. This chain joins TRBV18 and TRBJ2-1; D may be TRBD1 (5 bases). The CDR3 consists of 14 residues. CDR1 and CDR2 from the germline V gene are KGHSH and LQKENI. The V end lost 3 bases, the J end lost 8 bases, and 14 bases lay between the germline ends. CDR3: CASSPMGQGDEQFF. The CDR3 DNA reads TGTGCCAGCTCACCCATGGGGCAGGGCGATGAGCAGTTCTTC.

The rearrangement joins TRBV7-2 to TRBJ2-5; perhaps TRBD1 as D (5 bases). Trimming took 5 bases from V and 1 from J, leaving 11 bases between them. There are 14 residues in the CDR3. Germline loops: CDR1 SGHTA, CDR2 FQGNSA. CDR3 amino acids: CASSPYRRQETQYF. The CDR3 coding sequence is TGTGCCAGCAGCCCCTACAGGCGCCAAGAGACCCAGTACTTC.

The chain employs TRBV5-4 and TRBJ1-2, with TRBD1 identical over 8 bases. Germline CDR1 reads SGHNT; CDR2 reads YYREEE (reference sequence). The CDR3 has 15 residues. Trimming at V came to 3 bases and at J to 6 bases, leaving 10 bases not matched to a gene. CDR3: CASSSWTGPGDGYTF. CDR3 coding DNA: TGTGCCAGCAGCTCGTGGACAGGGCCAGGTGATGGCTACACCTTC.

The V gene is TRBV11-3, the J gene TRBJ2-5, with 12 positions matching TRBD2. This CDR3 spans 18 amino acids. Germline CDR1 is SGHNT and CDR2 is YENEEA. J lost 3 bases, V lost 0 bases, and 8 bases had no gene match. The CDR3 DNA reads TGTGCCAGCAGCTTAGATCTGGCTAGCGGGAGGGGTGAAGAGACCCAGTACTTC. Translation: CASSLDLASGRGEETQYF.

This rearrangement joins TRBV5-1 to TRBJ2-3; a weak D match, TRBD2 (6 bases). V shed 0 bases and J shed 0 bases, with 8 bases lying between them. Germline V gene sequence: CDR1 SGHRS, CDR2 YFSETQ. The CDR3 is 15 amino acids. This CDR3 reads CASSLEEGSTDTQYF. For the CDR3, the DNA is TGCGCCAGCAGCTTGGAGGAGGGGAGCACAGATACGCAGTATTTT.

The chain combines TRBV29-1 with TRBJ2-5, with D uncertain. From germline, CDR1 is SQVTM and CDR2 ANQGSEA. V dropped 4 bases and J dropped 11 bases, with 17 bases sitting between them. The CDR3 runs to 12 residues. CDR3 coding DNA: TGCAGCGTTGCCTCCCCTCCCGGAGAGCAGTACTTC. Translated, it gives CSVASPPGEQYF.

The chain recombines TRBV13 with TRBJ2-1; a weak D match, TRBD2 (6 bases). Trimming removed 1 base from V and 1 base from J, with 11 bases in between. Germline-derived CDR1 and CDR2 are PRHDT and FYEKMQ (reference sequence). The CDR3 is 16 amino acids. The DNA for the CDR3 is TGTGCCAGCAGCTTAGCCGGGAGTGGGTCCTACAATGAGCAGTTCTTC. As protein: CASSLAGSGSYNEQFF.

This sequence joins TRBV18 and TRBJ2-3, with 10 bases that match TRBD1. CDR1 is KGHSH and CDR2 is LQKENI in the germline V gene. The CDR3 contains 18 residues. Trimming cost V 3 bases and J 2 bases; bases outside gene matches: 11. CDR3 region: CASSPGTGDSTTTDTQYF. CDR3 DNA: TGTGCCAGCTCACCTGGGACAGGGGACAGCACTACCACAGATACGCAGTATTTT.

The V gene is TRBV27, the J gene TRBJ2-7, with 7 bases fitting TRBD1. Germline loops: CDR1 MNHEY, CDR2 SMNVEV (reference sequence). The V and J ends lost 4 bases and 4 bases, in that order; junction bases with no gene match: 7. CDR3 length equals 14 residues. In DNA, the CDR3 is TGTGCCAGCAGTTGGCATAACAGGGGTTACGAGCAGTACTTC. It specifies CASSWHNRGYEQYF.

The chain links TRBV19 to TRBJ1-1; D gene ambiguous. V was shortened by 3 bases and J by 0 bases, with 14 bases between the two germline ends. Germline V gives CDR1 LNHDA, CDR2 SQIVND (reference sequence). This CDR3 is 16 amino acids long. CDR3 DNA sequence: TGTGCCAGTAGTATTCCCCTAGGTAGCATGAACACTGAAGCTTTCTTT. This translates into CASSIPLGSMNTEAFF.

The CDR3 DNA reads as TGTGCCAGCAGCCTACAGGGGGCCGGGAACGAGCAGTACTTC. Residues: CASSLQGAGNEQYF. The chain carries TRBV27 and TRBJ2-7; 9 nucleotides match TRBD1. With 6 bases clipped from V and 5 bases from J, the junction kept 8 bases outside the gene matches. CDR1 MNHEY and CDR2 SMNVEV come from the germline V gene (reference sequence). The CDR3 totals 14 residues.

This chain uses TRBV5-1 with TRBJ2-3; 11 bases fit TRBD2. From germline, CDR1 is SGHRS and CDR2 YFSETQ. The junction had 5 bases not matched to a gene; V was cut back by 0 bases and J by 5 bases. The CDR3 has 16 residues. CDR3 in amino acids: CASSLVAGGTQDTQYF. CDR3 nucleotides: TGCGCCAGCAGCTTGGTAGCGGGAGGGACCCAAGATACGCAGTATTTT.

The V call is TRBV29-1, the J call TRBJ2-7; 9 nucleotides align to TRBD2. CDR1 SQVTM and CDR2 ANQGSEA come from the germline V gene. The CDR3 has 15 residues. With V trimmed by 4 bases and J by 6 bases, 13 bases remained unmatched. CDR3 sequence: CSVVGWREGPGEQYF. The CDR3 nucleotides read TGCAGCGTTGTAGGGTGGCGGGAGGGCCCTGGCGAGCAGTACTTC.

CDR3 nucleotide sequence: TGTGCCAGCAGCTTTGCGGCGGGAGGGGAGACCCAGTACTTC. Amino acids: CASSFAAGGETQYF. The gene calls are TRBV5-4 and TRBJ2-5; 9 bases map to TRBD2. Germline trimming cut 2 bases from V and 5 bases from J; bases unmatched to any gene: 4. Germline CDR1 reads SGHNT; CDR2 reads YYREEE (reference sequence). The CDR3 has 14 residues. The full variable domain, its missing parts supplied by reference TRBV5-4 and TRBJ2-5, is ETGVTQSPTHLIKTRGQQVTLRCSSQSGHNTVSWYQQALGQGPQFIFQYYREEENGRGNFPPRFSGLQFPNYSSELNVNALELDDSALYLCASSFAAGGETQYFGPGTRLLVL.

This chain connects TRBV19 to TRBJ1-2; a weak D match, TRBD1 (5 bases). Trimming took 9 bases from V and 4 from J, leaving 15 bases between them. The CDR3 has 13 residues. Germline lookup yields CDR1 LNHDA and CDR2 SQIVND (reference sequence). The CDR3 nucleotides are TGTGCCAGCCACACGGGGACTGGCTATGGCTACACCTTC. Translation gives CASHTGTGYGYTF.

The chain links TRBV6-5 to TRBJ2-7; TRBD2 matches 13 bases. This CDR3 comprises 15 residues. Looked up from germline, CDR1 is MNHEY and CDR2 is SVGAGI. Trimming took 4 bases from V and 3 from J; bases not matched to a gene: 3. The CDR3 sequence is CASSSRLAGGYEQYF. The CDR3 DNA sequence: TGTGCCAGCAGTTCCCGACTAGCGGGAGGCTACGAGCAGTACTTC.

J is TRBJ2-7 and V is TRBV7-9; D is possibly TRBD2 (6 bases). In germline, CDR1 is SEHNR, CDR2 FQNEAQ (reference sequence). There are 14 residues in the CDR3. Trimming took 0 bases from V and 6 from J, leaving 12 bases between them. The CDR3 sequence is CASSLARGTGEQYF. CDR3 bases: TGTGCCAGCAGCTTAGCCCGGGGGACCGGCGAGCAGTACTTC.

The gene calls are TRBV19 and TRBJ2-2; 9 bases are shared with TRBD1. V shed 5 bases and J 7 bases; nucleotides not matched to a gene: 8. CDR1 is LNHDA, CDR2 SQIVND, per germline (reference sequence). The CDR3 consists of 15 residues. The CDR3 protein is CASSLGQGLLGELFF. CDR3 DNA: TGTGCCAGTAGTTTAGGACAGGGGCTCCTCGGGGAGCTGTTTTTT.

CDR3 nucleotide sequence: TGTGCCAGCAACGGAGACTTATACACAGATACGCAGTATTTT. Translating it yields CASNGDLYTDTQYF. The chain is built from TRBV9 and TRBJ2-3; D gene ambiguous. With 6 bases removed from V and 2 bases from J, the gap between germline ends came to 13 bases. In germline, CDR1 is SGDLS, CDR2 YYNGEE. This CDR3 spans 14 amino acids.

The rearrangement joins TRBV19 to TRBJ1-1; unclear D gene. CDR1 and CDR2 from the germline V gene are LNHDA and SQIVND (reference sequence). V lost 1 base and J lost 4, with 13 bases in between. This CDR3 has 15 amino acids. The CDR3 region has the DNA TGTGCCAGTAGTATAGCCGAGGGCTTGGGCACTGAAGCTTTCTTT. Translating it yields CASSIAEGLGTEAFF.

The chain couples TRBV7-2 to TRBJ1-5; D is unresolved. Trimming left V 5 bases short and J 1 base short, with 12 bases between. Germline values: CDR1 SGHTA, CDR2 FQGNSA. The CDR3 contains 15 residues. The CDR3 DNA sequence: TGTGCCAGCAGCCCGTATCCTCGGAGCAATCAGCCCCAGCATTTT. Amino acid sequence: CASSPYPRSNQPQHF.

The chain recombines TRBV9 with TRBJ1-3; D gene unclear. CDR1 is SGDLS, CDR2 YYNGEE, per germline. The CDR3 runs to 11 residues. Between the trimmed V and J ends, which lost 4 bases and 4 bases, there was a span of 3 bases. The CDR3 DNA sequence: TGTGCCAGCAGCCTGGGAAACACCATATATTTT. Translating gives CASSLGNTIYF.

V and J are TRBV30 and TRBJ2-7; 9 bases match TRBD2. The CDR3 consists of 14 residues. V lost 3 bases to trimming and J lost 9 bases; unmatched junction nucleotides: 12. Per the germline V gene, CDR1 is GTSNPN and CDR2 is SVGIG (reference sequence). DNA for the CDR3: TGTGCCTGGAGATTGACTAGCGGAGGATGGAGGCAGTACTTC. Translated, it gives CAWRLTSGGWRQYF.

The DNA for the CDR3 is TGTGCCAGCAGTCCAGGACAGGAGCCCTACGAGCAGTACTTC. It codes for CASSPGQEPYEQYF. The chain carries TRBV6-5 and TRBJ2-5; TRBD1 matches 7 bases. The J call may be wrong; the DNA end is better matched by TRBJ2-7. Germline values: CDR1 MNHEY, CDR2 SVGAGI. CDR3 length: 14 residues.

The chain joins TRBV27 to TRBJ2-3, with 10 nucleotides matching TRBD2. The CDR3 extends over 12 amino acids. Germline V gene sequence: CDR1 MNHEY, CDR2 SMNVEV (reference sequence). The ends lost 4 bases at V and 15 bases at J; junction bases unmatched: 7. The CDR3 nucleotides are TGTGCCAGCAGTTCGAAGCGGGAGGGCCACTATTTT. It specifies CASSSKREGHYF.

The chain joins TRBV18 to TRBJ2-7; a weak D match, TRBD2 (7 bases). V gave up 3 bases and J gave up 5 bases, with 14 bases separating them. Germline CDR1 reads KGHSH; CDR2 reads LQKENI. The CDR3 extends over 14 amino acids. The CDR3 bases are TGTGCCAGCTCACCTGGGGGGGCTCCGAACGAGCAGTACTTC. Amino acid sequence: CASSPGGAPNEQYF. The entire variable domain, with the rest obtained from reference TRBV18 and TRBJ2-7, is as follows: NAGVMQNPRHLVRRRGQEARLRCSPMKGHSHVYWYRQLPEEGLKFMVYLQKENIIDESGMPKERFSAEFPKEGPSILRIQQVVRGDSAAYFCASSPGGAPNEQYFGPGTRLTVT.